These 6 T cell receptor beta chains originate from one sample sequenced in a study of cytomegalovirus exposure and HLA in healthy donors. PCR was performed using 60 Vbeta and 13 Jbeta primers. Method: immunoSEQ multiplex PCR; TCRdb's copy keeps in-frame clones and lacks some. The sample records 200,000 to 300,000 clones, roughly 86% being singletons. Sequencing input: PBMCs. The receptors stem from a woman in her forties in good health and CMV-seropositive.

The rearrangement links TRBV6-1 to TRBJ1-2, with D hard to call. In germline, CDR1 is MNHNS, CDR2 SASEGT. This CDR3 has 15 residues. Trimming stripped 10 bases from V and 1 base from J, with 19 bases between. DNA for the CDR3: TGTGCCACTAAGAGGACCGGGAGAAATAACTATGGCTACACCTTC. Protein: CATKRTGRNNYGYTF.

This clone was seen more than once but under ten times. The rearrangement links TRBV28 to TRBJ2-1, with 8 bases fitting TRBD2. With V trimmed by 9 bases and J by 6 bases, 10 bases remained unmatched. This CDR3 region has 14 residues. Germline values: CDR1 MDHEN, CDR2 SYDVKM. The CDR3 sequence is CASLPGLGFNEQFF. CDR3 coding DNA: TGTGCCAGTCTTCCGGGACTAGGTTTCAATGAGCAGTTCTTC.

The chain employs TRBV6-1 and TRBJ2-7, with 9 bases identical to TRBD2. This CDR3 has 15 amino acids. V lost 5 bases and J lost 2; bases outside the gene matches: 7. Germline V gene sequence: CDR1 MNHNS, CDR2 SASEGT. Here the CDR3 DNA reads TGTGCCAGCAGTAAACTAGCGGGCCAAACCTACGAGCAGTACTTC. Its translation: CASSKLAGQTYEQYF.

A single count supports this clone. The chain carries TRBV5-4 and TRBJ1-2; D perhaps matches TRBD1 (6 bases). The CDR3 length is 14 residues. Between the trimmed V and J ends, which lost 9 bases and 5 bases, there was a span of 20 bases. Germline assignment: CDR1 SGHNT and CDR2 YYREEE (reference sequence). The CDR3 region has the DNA TGTGCCATCTCCACAGGGACCCACCCTTATGGCTACACCTTC. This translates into CAISTGTHPYGYTF.

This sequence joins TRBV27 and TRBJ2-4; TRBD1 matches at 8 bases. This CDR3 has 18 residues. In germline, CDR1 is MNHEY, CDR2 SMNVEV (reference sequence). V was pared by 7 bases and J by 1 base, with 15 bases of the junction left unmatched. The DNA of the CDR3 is TGTGCCAGCACCGCAATTAAGGACAGGGATTGGGCCAAAAACATTCAGTACTTC. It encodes CASTAIKDRDWAKNIQYF.

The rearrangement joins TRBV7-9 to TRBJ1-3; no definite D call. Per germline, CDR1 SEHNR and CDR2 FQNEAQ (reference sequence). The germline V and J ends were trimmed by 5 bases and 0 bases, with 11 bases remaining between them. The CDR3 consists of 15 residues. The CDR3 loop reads CASSPRVLSGNTIYF. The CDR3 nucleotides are TGTGCCAGCAGCCCCCGGGTCCTCTCTGGAAACACCATATATTTT. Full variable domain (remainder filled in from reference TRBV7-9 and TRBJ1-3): DTGVSQNPRHKITKRGQNVTFRCDPISEHNRLYWYRQTLGQGPEFLTYFQNEAQLEKSRLLSDRFSAERPKGSFSTLEIQRTEQGDSAMYLCASSPRVLSGNTIYFGEGSWLTVV.